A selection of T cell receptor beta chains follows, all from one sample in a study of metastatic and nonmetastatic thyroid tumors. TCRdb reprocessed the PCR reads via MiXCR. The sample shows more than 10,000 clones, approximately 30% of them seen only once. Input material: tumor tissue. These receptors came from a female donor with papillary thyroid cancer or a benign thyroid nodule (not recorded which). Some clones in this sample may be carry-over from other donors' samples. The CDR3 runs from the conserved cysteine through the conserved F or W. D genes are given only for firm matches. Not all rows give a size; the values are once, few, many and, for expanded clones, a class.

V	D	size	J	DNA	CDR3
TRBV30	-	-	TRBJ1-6	TGTGCCTGGAGTGTCGGATTGCGGTGGGATTCACCCCTCCACTTT	CAWSVGLRWDSPLHF
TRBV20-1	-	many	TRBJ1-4	TGCAGTGCGGAGGGGAAGAGTGAAAAACTGTTTTTT	CSAEGKSEKLFF
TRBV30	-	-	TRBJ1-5	TGTGCCTGGAGTGTACATCAGAATCAGCCCCAGCATTTT	CAWSVHQNQPQHF
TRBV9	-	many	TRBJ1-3	TGTGCCAGCAGCGTGTCCACAGGGCTCTCTGGAAACACCATATATTTT	CASSVSTGLSGNTIYF
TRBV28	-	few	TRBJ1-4	TGTGCCAGCATTTTATCCAGTGATCATGAAAAACTGTTTTTT	CASILSSDHEKLFF
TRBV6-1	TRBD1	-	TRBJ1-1	TGTGCCAGCAGGACAGGGAGCAACACTGAAGCTTTCTTT	CASRTGSNTEAFF
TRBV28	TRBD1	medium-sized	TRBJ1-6	TGTGCCAGCAAATTCCGGGACAGGGGTTATTCACCCCTCCACTTT	CASKFRDRGYSPLHF
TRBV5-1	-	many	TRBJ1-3	TGCGCCAGCAGCTTGGGACTCTCTGGAAACACCATATATTTT	CASSLGLSGNTIYF
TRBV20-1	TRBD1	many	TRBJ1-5	TGCAGTGCTATCCCCGGGACAGACAATCAGCCCCAGCATTTT	CSAIPGTDNQPQHF
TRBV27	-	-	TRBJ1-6	TGTGCCAGCAGTTTATCGAATAGGGCAGGGGCCACCTATAATTCACCCCTCCACTTT	CASSLSNRAGATYNSPLHF
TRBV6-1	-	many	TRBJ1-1	TGTGCCAGCAGTCCCCGTCGGGCGGGGAACACTGAAGCTTTCTTT	CASSPRRAGNTEAFF
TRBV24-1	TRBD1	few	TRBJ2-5	TGTGCCACCAGTGGGCCGGGACAGGGGGCTGGAGAGACCCAGTACTTC	CATSGPGQGAGETQYF
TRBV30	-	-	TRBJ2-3	TGTGCCTGGAGTGGTCCGGGACCCCTGGGGTATTTT	CAWSGPGPLGYF
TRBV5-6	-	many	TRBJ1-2	TGTGCCAGCAGCCCGCGACTGGGACTGCGCTTCTATGGCTACACCTTC	CASSPRLGLRFYGYTF
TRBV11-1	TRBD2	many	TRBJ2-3	TGTGCCAGCAGCGTACTAGCGGGAGGGCCTCGGGATACGCAGTATTTT	CASSVLAGGPRDTQYF
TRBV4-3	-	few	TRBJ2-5	TGCGCCAGCAGCCAAGATCGACATGGGGAGACCCAGTACTTC	CASSQDRHGETQYF